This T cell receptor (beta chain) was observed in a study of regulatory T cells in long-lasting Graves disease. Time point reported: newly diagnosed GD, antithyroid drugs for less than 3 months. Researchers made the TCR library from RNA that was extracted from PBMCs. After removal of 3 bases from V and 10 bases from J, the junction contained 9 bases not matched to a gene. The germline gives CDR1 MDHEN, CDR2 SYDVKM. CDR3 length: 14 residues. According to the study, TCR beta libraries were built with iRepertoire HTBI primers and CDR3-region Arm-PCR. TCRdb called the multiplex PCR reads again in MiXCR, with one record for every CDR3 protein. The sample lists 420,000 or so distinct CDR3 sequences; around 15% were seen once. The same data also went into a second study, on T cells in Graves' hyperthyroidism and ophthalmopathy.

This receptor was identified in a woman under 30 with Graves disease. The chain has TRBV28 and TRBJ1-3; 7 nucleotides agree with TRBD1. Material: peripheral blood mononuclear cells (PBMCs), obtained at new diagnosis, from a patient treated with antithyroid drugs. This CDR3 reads CASSFRGPQGTIYF. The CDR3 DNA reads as TGTGCCAGCAGTTTTAGGGGTCCACAGGGGACCATATATTTT. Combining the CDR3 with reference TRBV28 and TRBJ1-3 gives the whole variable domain DVKVTQSSRYLVKRTGEKVFLECVQDMDHENMFWYRQDPGLGLRLIYFSYDVKMKEKGDIPEGYSVSREKKERFSLILESASTNQTSMYLCASSFRGPQGTIYFGEGSWLTVV.